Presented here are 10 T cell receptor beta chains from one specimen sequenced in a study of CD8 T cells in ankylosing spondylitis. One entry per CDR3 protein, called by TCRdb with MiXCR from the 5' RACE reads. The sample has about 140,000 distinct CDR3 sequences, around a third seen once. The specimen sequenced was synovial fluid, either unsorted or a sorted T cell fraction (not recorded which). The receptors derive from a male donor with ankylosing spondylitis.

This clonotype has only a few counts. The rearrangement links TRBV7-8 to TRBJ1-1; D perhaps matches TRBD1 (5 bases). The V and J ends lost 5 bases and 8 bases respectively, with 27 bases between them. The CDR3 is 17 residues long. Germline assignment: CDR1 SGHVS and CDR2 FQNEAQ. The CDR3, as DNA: TGTGCCAGCAGCACGAAGTTTGGGGACCCAGAGGATCTGGAAGCTTTCTTT. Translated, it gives CASSTKFGDPEDLEAFF.

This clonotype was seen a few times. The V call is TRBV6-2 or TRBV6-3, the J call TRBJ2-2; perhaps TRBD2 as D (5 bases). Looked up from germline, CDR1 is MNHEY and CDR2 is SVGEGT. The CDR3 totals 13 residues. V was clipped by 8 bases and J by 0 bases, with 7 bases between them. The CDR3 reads CASEGANTGELFF. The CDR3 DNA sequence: TGTGCCAGCGAGGGCGCGAACACCGGGGAGCTGTTTTTT.

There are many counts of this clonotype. The chain's CDR3 is CASSLSRPNEKLFF. In DNA, the CDR3 is TGCGCCAGCAGCTTGTCCAGGCCTAATGAAAAACTGTTTTTT. V usage is TRBV5-1 and J usage is TRBJ1-4, with D unresolved. The CDR3 is 14 residues long. Trimming pared 1 base from V and 3 bases from J, leaving 7 bases between. CDR1 and CDR2 from the germline V gene are SGHRS and YFSETQ.

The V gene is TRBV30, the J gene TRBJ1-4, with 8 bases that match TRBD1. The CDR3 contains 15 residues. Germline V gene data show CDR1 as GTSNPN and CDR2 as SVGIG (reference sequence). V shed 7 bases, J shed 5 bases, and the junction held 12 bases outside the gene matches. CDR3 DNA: TGTGCCTCTACTACCTGGGCAGGGGGCAATGAAAAACTGTTTTTT. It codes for CASTTWAGGNEKLFF.

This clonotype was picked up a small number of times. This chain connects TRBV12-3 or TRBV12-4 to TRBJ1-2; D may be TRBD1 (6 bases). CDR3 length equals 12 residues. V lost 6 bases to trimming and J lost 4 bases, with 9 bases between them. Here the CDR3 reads CASSDRLYGYTF. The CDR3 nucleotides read TGTGCCAGCAGCGACAGGCTCTATGGCTACACCTTC.

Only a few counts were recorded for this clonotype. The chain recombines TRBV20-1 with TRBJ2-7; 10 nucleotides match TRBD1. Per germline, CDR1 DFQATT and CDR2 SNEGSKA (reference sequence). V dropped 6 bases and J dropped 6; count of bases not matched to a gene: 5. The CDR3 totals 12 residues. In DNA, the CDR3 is TGCAGTGCGACAGGGGGCGCGGTCGAGCAGTACTTC. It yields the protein CSATGGAVEQYF.

The CDR3 DNA follows: TGTGCCAGCAGAACTAGCGGGAGATCAGGCGAGCAGTACTTC. Encoded protein: CASRTSGRSGEQYF. V gene TRBV6-1 combines with J gene TRBJ2-7, with 11 bases identical to TRBD2. The CDR3 is made up of 14 amino acids. The germline CDR1 and CDR2 sequences are MNHNS and SASEGT. After removal of 6 bases from V and 6 bases from J, the junction contained 7 bases not matched to a gene.

The CDR3 is CATSDPSTETNEQFF. In nucleotides, the CDR3 is TGTGCCACCAGTGACCCTAGTACTGAGACCAATGAGCAGTTCTTC. The chain links TRBV24-1 to TRBJ2-1; no reliable D call. Germline CDR1 KGHDR, CDR2 SFDVKD. The CDR3 covers 15 residues. With 4 bases removed from V and 6 bases from J, the gap between germline ends came to 15 bases.

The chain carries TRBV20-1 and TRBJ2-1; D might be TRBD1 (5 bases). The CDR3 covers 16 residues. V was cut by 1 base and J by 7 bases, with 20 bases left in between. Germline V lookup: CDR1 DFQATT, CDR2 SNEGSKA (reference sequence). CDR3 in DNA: TGCAGTGCTAGAGGGGGCAGGGTGTCTGTATCGAATGAGCAGTTCTTC. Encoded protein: CSARGGRVSVSNEQFF.

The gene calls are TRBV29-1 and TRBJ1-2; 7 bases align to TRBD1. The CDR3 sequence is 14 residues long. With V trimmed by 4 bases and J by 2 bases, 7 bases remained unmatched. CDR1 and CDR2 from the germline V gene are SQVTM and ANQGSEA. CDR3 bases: TGCAGCGTTGCCCCGGGACAGCAAAACTATGGCTACACCTTC. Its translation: CSVAPGQQNYGYTF.